This T cell receptor beta chain was documented in a study of CD8 T cells in ankylosing spondylitis. This clonotype turned up a few times. What it binds is unknown. The CDR3 has 14 amino acids. Germline V gene data show CDR1 as SGHTA and CDR2 as FQGNSA. V dropped 2 bases and J dropped 6 bases, with 12 bases sitting between them. Study-wide results and caveats: It was reported that disease-linked clones were significantly enriched in matched ankylosing spondylitis synovial fluid. Clones linked to the disease showed a CD8+ phenotype. They occurred at relatively low frequencies in peripheral blood. Characteristic, it appeared, of ankylosing spondylitis blood was a TCR beta motif of roughly eight highly homologous variants.

The authors made TCR beta libraries by quantitative 5'-RACE with molecular barcodes. TCRdb itself ran the 5' RACE reads through MiXCR, one entry per CDR3 protein. This sample has approximately 440,000 distinct CDR3 sequences, with 15% to 20% found just once. The chain has TRBV7-2 and TRBJ2-3, with D perhaps matching TRBD1 (6 bases). This clonotype was obtained from a male donor with ankylosing spondylitis. Sample: blood, either unsorted or a sorted T cell fraction (not recorded which). CDR3 amino acids: CASSLTQGGDTQYF. Written as DNA, the CDR3 is TGTGCCAGCAGCTTAACACAGGGTGGGGATACGCAGTATTTT.